The 24 T cell receptor beta chains below were found in one sample sequenced in a study of Tregs in tolerant kidney transplant recipients (dated 2019 in TCRdb). The library was generated by the immunoSEQ multiplex PCR assay. TCRdb mirrors the immuneACCESS table, restricted to in-frame sequences. Some clones are absent from its copies; in checked studies, under half trace to an unresolved V gene, and the reason for the others is unknown. This sample is represented by some 88,000 clones; approximately 94% of them were singletons. The ten largest clones represent over 4% of the sample. Sequencing was carried out using CD8+ T cells from blood. The receptors originated from a human donor in good health.

J is TRBJ1-2 and V is TRBV7-6; 7 nucleotides line up with TRBD1. This CDR3 has 15 amino acids. Unmatched junction bases numbered 10, after V lost 5 bases and J lost 4 bases. Germline assignment: CDR1 SGHVS and CDR2 FNYEAQ. CDR3: CASSPRPNRGYGYTF. In DNA form, the CDR3 reads TGTGCCAGCAGCCCTCGGCCTAACAGGGGCTATGGCTACACCTTC.

This clone was picked up one time. The rearrangement uses TRBV5-1 and TRBJ2-7, with D possibly being TRBD2 (5 bases). In germline, CDR1 is SGHRS, CDR2 YFSETQ. The V and J ends lost 3 bases and 2 bases respectively, with 15 bases between them. This CDR3 is built from 15 residues. The CDR3 here is CASSYDPGSTYEQYF. CDR3 bases: TGCGCCAGCAGCTACGACCCGGGGAGCACCTACGAGCAGTACTTC.

Written as DNA, the CDR3 is TGCAGCGTTGAGGTCCTCTACGAGCAGTACTTC. Translating it yields CSVEVLYEQYF. This rearrangement joins TRBV29-1 to TRBJ2-7; D remains ambiguous. Germline CDR1 SQVTM, CDR2 ANQGSEA. The CDR3 loop spans 11 amino acids. V lost 3 bases and J lost 3, with 6 bases in between.

V usage is TRBV7-6 and J usage is TRBJ1-5; possibly TRBD1 for D (5 bases). This CDR3 is 15 amino acids long. Germline V lookup: CDR1 SGHVS, CDR2 FNYEAQ. V was cut by 1 base and J by 4 bases, with 11 bases left in between. The CDR3 spells CASSLGPRDNQPQHF. CDR3 nucleotides: TGTGCCAGCAGCTTAGGCCCCAGGGATAATCAGCCCCAGCATTTT. Combining the CDR3 with reference TRBV7-6 and TRBJ1-5 gives the whole variable domain GAGVSQSPRYKVTKRGQDVALRCDPISGHVSLYWYRQALGQGPEFLTYFNYEAQQDKSGLPNDRFSAERPEGSISTLTIQRTEQRDSAMYRCASSLGPRDNQPQHFGDGTRLSIL.

This chain joins TRBV2 and TRBJ2-7; tentative D call: TRBD2 (6 bases). V lost 11 bases and J lost 0, with 20 bases in between. The CDR3 extends over 15 amino acids. CDR1 SNHLY and CDR2 FYNNEI come from the germline V gene. Here the CDR3 reads CAVRRERRISYEQYF. DNA for the CDR3: TGTGCCGTACGTCGGGAGCGCCGCATCTCCTACGAGCAGTACTTC.

The chain's CDR3 is CASSQGQGSFEQYF. Written as DNA, the CDR3 is TGCGCCAGCAGCCAGGGACAGGGGTCCTTTGAGCAGTACTTC. V gene TRBV4-1 combines with J gene TRBJ2-7, with 10 positions matching TRBD1. CDR1 and CDR2 from the germline V gene are MGHRA and YSYEKL. After removal of 3 bases from V and 7 bases from J, the junction contained 6 bases not matched to a gene. This CDR3 comprises 14 residues.

This sequence joins TRBV6-4 and TRBJ1-1; D unresolved. Trimming left V 6 bases short and J 5 bases short, with 10 bases between. Germline assignment: CDR1 MRHNA and CDR2 SNTAGT. This CDR3 is 12 amino acids long. The CDR3 nucleotides are TGTGCCAGCAGCGACCTGGGAACTGAAGCTTTCTTT. Its protein is CASSDLGTEAFF.

This clone was counted a single time. The chain combines TRBV6-1 with TRBJ1-1; D ambiguous. Germline loops: CDR1 MNHNS, CDR2 SASEGT. V lost 3 bases to trimming and J lost 1 base, with 6 bases between them. The CDR3 loop spans 13 amino acids. The CDR3 loop is CASSDAGNTEAFF. The CDR3 nucleotides read TGTGCCAGCAGTGACGCGGGGAACACTGAAGCTTTCTTT.

The genes are TRBV7-9 and TRBJ1-2; D is ambiguous. CDR3 length: 13 amino acids. V lost 4 bases to trimming and J lost 5 bases, with 11 bases between them. CDR1 is SEHNR and CDR2 is FQNEAQ in the germline V gene (reference sequence). The CDR3 here is CASSSARPYGYTF. CDR3 DNA: TGTGCCAGCAGCTCGGCCCGCCCGTATGGCTACACCTTC.

The rearrangement links TRBV9 to TRBJ2-7; D remains unclear. The germline V gene encodes CDR1 SGDLS and CDR2 YYNGEE. CDR3 size: 15 residues. Trimming pared 0 bases from V and 5 bases from J, leaving 15 bases between. The CDR3: CASSVVPGAKDEQYF. DNA of the CDR3: TGTGCCAGCAGCGTAGTGCCGGGCGCTAAAGACGAGCAGTACTTC.

The chain links TRBV5-1 to TRBJ2-7; 8 nucleotides line up with TRBD1. Per germline, CDR1 SGHRS and CDR2 YFSETQ. The CDR3 runs 15 residues. The V segment lost 6 bases and the J segment 3 bases; nucleotides outside the gene matches: 11. Written as DNA, the CDR3 is TGCGCCAGCAACGTAGCCGACAGGGGCTTCTACGAGCAGTACTTC. As protein: CASNVADRGFYEQYF.

CDR3 nucleotides: TGTGCCAGCAGCCGGCGGGCAGGGGGAGCTGAAGCTTTCTTT. This translates into CASSRRAGGAEAFF. The gene calls are TRBV7-3 and TRBJ1-1; 7 bases map to TRBD1. J gave up 6 bases and V 5 bases, and 9 bases lay outside the gene matches. This CDR3 region has 14 residues. Germline-derived CDR1 and CDR2 are SGHTA and FQGTGA. Supplemented by reference TRBV7-3 and TRBJ1-1, the full variable domain reads GAGVSQTPSNKVTEKGKYVELRCDPISGHTALYWYRQSLGQGPEFLIYFQGTGAADDSGLPNDRFFAVRPEGSVSTLKIQRTERGDSAVYLCASSRRAGGAEAFFGQGTRLTVV.

V usage is TRBV27 and J usage is TRBJ2-1; tentatively, D is TRBD1 or TRBD2 (5 bases each). V was shortened by 5 bases and J by 0 bases, with 14 bases between the two germline ends. This CDR3 has 16 residues. CDR1 and CDR2 (germline): MNHEY, SMNVEV (reference sequence). CDR3 region: CASSPSVGDSYNEQFF. In DNA form, the CDR3 reads TGTGCCAGCAGTCCCTCGGTGGGGGACTCCTACAATGAGCAGTTCTTC.

The V gene is TRBV13, the J gene TRBJ1-2, with 7 bases aligning to TRBD1. The CDR3 totals 14 residues. V lost 6 bases, J lost 4 bases, and 8 bases stayed unmatched. CDR1 is PRHDT and CDR2 is FYEKMQ in the germline V gene (reference sequence). The CDR3 loop reads CASSKRGQPYGYTF. The DNA for the CDR3 is TGTGCCAGCAGTAAAAGGGGGCAGCCCTATGGCTACACCTTC.

This chain joins TRBV19 and TRBJ1-2; D gene ambiguous. Per germline, CDR1 LNHDA and CDR2 SQIVND (reference sequence). This CDR3 has 15 amino acids. The germline V and J ends were trimmed by 8 bases and 1 base, with 17 bases remaining between them. CDR3 protein: CASLREGVGNYGYTF. The CDR3 region has the DNA TGTGCCAGTTTGCGGGAGGGTGTCGGTAACTATGGCTACACCTTC.

The chain uses TRBV2 and TRBJ2-1; D possibly corresponds to TRBD2 (5 bases). The CDR3 is 16 amino acids. Trimming took 6 bases from V and 0 from J, leaving 15 bases between them. The germline CDR1 and CDR2 sequences are SNHLY and FYNNEI. The CDR3 loop is CASRVYGIRSYNEQFF. Here the CDR3 DNA reads TGTGCCAGCAGAGTTTACGGGATTCGCTCCTACAATGAGCAGTTCTTC.

The chain is built from TRBV5-4 and TRBJ1-1; D call uncertain. Germline CDR1 reads SGHNT; CDR2 reads YYREEE (reference sequence). Trimming took 2 bases from V and 6 from J, leaving 11 bases between them. There are 13 residues in the CDR3. The CDR3 here is CASSLTGPAEAFF. The CDR3 DNA sequence: TGTGCCAGCAGCTTAACGGGTCCGGCTGAAGCTTTCTTT. Full variable domain (missing parts from reference TRBV5-4 and TRBJ1-1): ETGVTQSPTHLIKTRGQQVTLRCSSQSGHNTVSWYQQALGQGPQFIFQYYREEENGRGNFPPRFSGLQFPNYSSELNVNALELDDSALYLCASSLTGPAEAFFGQGTRLTVV.

This clone was seen just once. V usage is TRBV5-4 and J usage is TRBJ1-2, with D hard to call. V shed 5 bases and J shed 4 bases, with 18 bases lying between them. This CDR3 is 15 amino acids long. CDR1 SGHNT and CDR2 YYREEE come from the germline V gene (reference sequence). CDR3: CASSLKVADIYGYTF. The DNA of the CDR3 is TGTGCCAGCAGTTTGAAGGTGGCAGACATCTATGGCTACACCTTC.

V and J are TRBV21-1 and TRBJ2-7; no DNA check was done on the table's D call, TRBD2. TRBV21-1 is labeled a pseudogene. The length of the CDR3 is 15 residues. DNA of the CDR3: TGTGCCAGCAGCACCCGGGGGCGGGAGAGGAAGGTGCAGTACTTC. It yields the protein CASSTRGRERKVQYF.

V is TRBV7-9 and J is TRBJ2-7, with 8 bases identical to TRBD1. This CDR3 spans 13 amino acids. Germline V lookup: CDR1 SEHNR, CDR2 FQNEAQ (reference sequence). V gave up 11 bases and J gave up 2 bases; unmatched junction bases: 8. The CDR3 spells CAGQGAIPYEQYF. DNA of the CDR3: TGTGCCGGACAGGGCGCCATACCCTACGAGCAGTACTTC.

This clone was detected once. V is TRBV9 and J is TRBJ2-3, with TRBD2 identical over 9 bases. The CDR3 totals 16 residues. Trimming removed 0 bases from V and 3 bases from J; junction bases left unmatched: 5. Germline V gene lookup returns CDR1 SGDLS and CDR2 YYNGEE. CDR3 sequence: CASSVVSGRPTDTQYF. For the CDR3, the DNA is TGTGCCAGCAGCGTAGTTAGCGGGAGACCGACAGATACGCAGTATTTT.

V usage is TRBV5-1 and J usage is TRBJ2-2, with D perhaps TRBD1 (6 bases). CDR1 SGHRS and CDR2 YFSETQ come from the germline V gene. With 0 bases removed from V and 0 bases from J, the gap between germline ends came to 12 bases. The CDR3 is 17 amino acids. DNA for the CDR3: TGCGCCAGCAGCTTGGAGCCGGACAGACCGAACACCGGGGAGCTGTTTTTT. This gives the protein CASSLEPDRPNTGELFF.

CDR3 sequence: CASSDGLEQYF. In DNA, the CDR3 is TGTGCCAGCAGTGACGGGCTCGAGCAGTACTTC. The chain uses TRBV6-1 and TRBJ2-7; D gene ambiguous. The CDR3 runs to 11 residues. The germline V and J ends were trimmed by 3 bases and 6 bases, with 6 bases remaining between them. Germline-derived CDR1 and CDR2 are MNHNS and SASEGT.

The chain uses TRBV30 and TRBJ1-1, with 7 bases aligning to TRBD1. Germline CDR1 GTSNPN, CDR2 SVGIG (reference sequence). The CDR3 extends over 13 amino acids. J lost 5 bases, V lost 2 bases, and 5 bases had no gene match. The CDR3 loop is CAWSPRGSTEAFF. In nucleotides, the CDR3 is TGTGCCTGGAGTCCCAGGGGGTCGACTGAAGCTTTCTTT. The full variable domain, its missing parts supplied by reference TRBV30 and TRBJ1-1, is SQTIHQWPATLVQPVGSPLSLECTVEGTSNPNLYWYRQAAGRGLQLLFYSVGIGQISSEVPQNLSASRPQDRQFILSSKKLLLSDSGFYLCAWSPRGSTEAFFGQGTRLTVV.